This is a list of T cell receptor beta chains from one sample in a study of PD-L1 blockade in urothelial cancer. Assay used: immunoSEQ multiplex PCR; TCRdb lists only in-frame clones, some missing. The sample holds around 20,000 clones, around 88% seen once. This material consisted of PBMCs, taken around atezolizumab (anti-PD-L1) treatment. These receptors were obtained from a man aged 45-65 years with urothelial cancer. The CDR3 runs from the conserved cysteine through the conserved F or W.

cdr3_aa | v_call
CASSFGSGDLNTGELFF | TRBV11-3
CASSLGGGPQETQYF | TRBV7-3
CASTQTSETGTGELFF | TRBV9
CASSSSRVTYNEQFF | TRBV7-8
CASSQQVNQETQYF | TRBV19
CASSLAGGVYEQYF | TRBV7-9
CASSQEGQGGYGYTF | TRBV4-1
CASSFSASGSYEQYF | TRBV28
CASSRDNLYEQYF | TRBV14
CASSLGGGGGETQYF | TRBV7-2
CASSGHDREPYEQYF | TRBV9
CASSLRQGGSPLHF | TRBV5-6
CASSLDLGTGGTEQFF | TRBV11-2
CASSGTGNMADTQYF | TRBV9
CASSAFPHEQFF | TRBV9
CASRRGLASDEQFF | TRBV11-2
CASRPSGRYEQYF | TRBV27
CAWSETGQPQHF | TRBV30
CASSLDSSTYGYTF | TRBV6-5
CASSYSRLAGGGEQYF | TRBV6-5
CASSLVGTASYEQYF | TRBV11-2
CASSFTIDTQYF | TRBV5-4
CASSQDAGGNQPQHF | TRBV4-2
CASSLFRGEQYF | TRBV28
CASSPQLAKTRYF | TRBV5-1
CASSPGTGSYEQYF | TRBV4-3
CARDASGGPSYNEQFF | TRBV5-1
CASRTGLAGGPEQETQYF | TRBV28
CASSLAGEAFF | TRBV27
CASSYGLAGETQYF | TRBV6-6
CAWSTPGAYEQYF | TRBV30
CTSSQVVLAGEYPFTDTQYF | TRBV1
CASSRGVGAENIQYF | TRBV5-1
CASSPLSYEQYF | TRBV13
CASSLFGNQPQHF | TRBV5-6
CASSLAGLYEQYF | TRBV5-4